This TCR beta chain appears in the sequencing data of a study of T-cell memory formation after mild COVID-19. This clonotype was seen more than once but under ten times. V shed 9 bases and J 5 bases; nucleotides not matched to a gene: 5. The CDR3 spans 13 residues. CDR1 SEHNR and CDR2 FQNEAQ come from the germline V gene (reference sequence). TCRdb analysed the 5' RACE reads with MiXCR anew, one entry per CDR3 protein. This sample has about 110,000 distinct CDR3 sequences, with about 18% found just once. The material sequenced was PBMCs or a T cell subset sorted from them (not recorded which). The source is a man aged 18 to 30 who had mild COVID-19 (a few samples of this study predate the infection). Cell type and time point are not known. V and J are TRBV7-9 and TRBJ2-2, with TRBD1 matching over 8 bases. The CDR3 reads CASRDRRTGELFF. CDR3 in DNA: TGTGCCAGTCGGGACAGGCGAACCGGGGAGCTGTTTTTT.